The entry that follows covers one T cell receptor beta chain sequence. No antigen is known for it. The sample is drawn from a study of T cell responses to AZD1222 COVID-19 vaccine. Sequencing used immunoSEQ multiplex PCR; TCRdb keeps in-frame clones, though not all of them. The sample shows more than 150,000 clones, around 87% of them seen only once. General observations from the study: Dominant CD4 TCR responses targeted spike regions 160-218 and 743-854. There were mostly white British donors and more females than males, and clonal diversity was possibly underestimated.

The sequence was collected from an adult who received the AZD1222 COVID-19 vaccine. The input for sequencing was peripheral blood, taken 28 days after the second AZD1222 dose.

The CDR3 nucleotides read TGTGCCAGCAGCTTGCAGGGTGGAGATACGCAGTATTTT. It is translated as CASSLQGGDTQYF. The rearrangement joins TRBV5-8 to TRBJ2-3, with a possible D match to TRBD1 (5 bases). Between the trimmed V and J ends, which lost 1 base and 5 bases, there was a span of 8 bases. CDR1 SGHTS and CDR2 YDEGEE come from the germline V gene. The CDR3 has 13 amino acids.